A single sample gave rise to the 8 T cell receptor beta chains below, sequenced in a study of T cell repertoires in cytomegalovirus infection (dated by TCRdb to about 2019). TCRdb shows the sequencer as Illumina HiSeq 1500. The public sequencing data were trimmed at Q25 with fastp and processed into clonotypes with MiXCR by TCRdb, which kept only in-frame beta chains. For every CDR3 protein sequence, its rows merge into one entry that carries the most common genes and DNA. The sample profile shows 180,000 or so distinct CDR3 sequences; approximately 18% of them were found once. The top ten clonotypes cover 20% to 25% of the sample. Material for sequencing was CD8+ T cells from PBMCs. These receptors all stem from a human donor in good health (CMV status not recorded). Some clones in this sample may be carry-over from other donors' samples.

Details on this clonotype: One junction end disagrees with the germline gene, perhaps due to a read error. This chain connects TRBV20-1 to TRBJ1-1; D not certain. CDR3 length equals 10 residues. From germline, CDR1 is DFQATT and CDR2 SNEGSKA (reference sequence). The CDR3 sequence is CSAAEAELVF. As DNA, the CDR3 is TGCAGTGCTGCCGAGGCCGAGTTGGTCTTT.

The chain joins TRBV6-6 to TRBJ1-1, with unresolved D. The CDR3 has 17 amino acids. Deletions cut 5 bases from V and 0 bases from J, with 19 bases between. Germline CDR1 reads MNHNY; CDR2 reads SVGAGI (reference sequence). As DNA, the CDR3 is TGTGCCAGCAGTGACCAAAGCCATACATACCTGAACACTGAAGCTTTCTTT. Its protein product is CASSDQSHTYLNTEAFF.

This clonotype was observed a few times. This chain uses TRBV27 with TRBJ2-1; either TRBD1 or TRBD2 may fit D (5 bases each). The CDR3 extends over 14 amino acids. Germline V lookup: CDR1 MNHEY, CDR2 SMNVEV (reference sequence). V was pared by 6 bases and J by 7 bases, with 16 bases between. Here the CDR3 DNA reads TGTGCCAGCAGACTACCGGGACCAAAAAATGAGCAGTTCTTC. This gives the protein CASRLPGPKNEQFF.

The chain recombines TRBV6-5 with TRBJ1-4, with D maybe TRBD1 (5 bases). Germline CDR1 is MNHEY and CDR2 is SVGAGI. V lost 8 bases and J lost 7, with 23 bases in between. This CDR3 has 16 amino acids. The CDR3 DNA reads TGTGCCAGCCGACTGGGAAGTGGGGGAATGTCTGAAAAACTGTTTTTT. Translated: CASRLGSGGMSEKLFF.

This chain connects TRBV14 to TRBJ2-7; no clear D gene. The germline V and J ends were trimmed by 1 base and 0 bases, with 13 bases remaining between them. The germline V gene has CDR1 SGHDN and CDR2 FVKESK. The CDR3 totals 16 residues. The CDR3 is CASSQVGSYRSYEQYF. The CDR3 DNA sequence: TGTGCCAGCAGCCAAGTCGGCAGTTATCGCTCCTACGAGCAGTACTTC.

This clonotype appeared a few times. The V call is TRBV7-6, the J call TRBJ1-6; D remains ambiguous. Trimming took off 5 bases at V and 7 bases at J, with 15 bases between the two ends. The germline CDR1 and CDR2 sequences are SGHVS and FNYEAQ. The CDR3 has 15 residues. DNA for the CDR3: TGTGCCAGCAGCCCTGGCACGGCTGGAAATTCACCCCTCCACTTT. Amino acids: CASSPGTAGNSPLHF.

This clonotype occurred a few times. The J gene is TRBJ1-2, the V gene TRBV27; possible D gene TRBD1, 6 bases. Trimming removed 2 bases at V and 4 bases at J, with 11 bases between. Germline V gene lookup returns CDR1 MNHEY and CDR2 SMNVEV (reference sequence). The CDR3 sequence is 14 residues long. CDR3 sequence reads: CASSLGGGFYGYTF. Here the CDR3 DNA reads TGTGCCAGCAGTTTAGGAGGGGGATTCTATGGCTACACCTTC.

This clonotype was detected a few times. The CDR3 bases are TGTGCCAGCAGTTACTTCAGGGTCGATACGCAGTATTTT. This gives the protein CASSYFRVDTQYF. The chain joins TRBV6-2 or TRBV6-3 to TRBJ2-3; D may be TRBD1 (5 bases). Germline CDR1 MNHEY, CDR2 SVGEGT. CDR3 size: 13 residues. V was trimmed by 1 base and J by 6 bases, leaving 8 bases between them.